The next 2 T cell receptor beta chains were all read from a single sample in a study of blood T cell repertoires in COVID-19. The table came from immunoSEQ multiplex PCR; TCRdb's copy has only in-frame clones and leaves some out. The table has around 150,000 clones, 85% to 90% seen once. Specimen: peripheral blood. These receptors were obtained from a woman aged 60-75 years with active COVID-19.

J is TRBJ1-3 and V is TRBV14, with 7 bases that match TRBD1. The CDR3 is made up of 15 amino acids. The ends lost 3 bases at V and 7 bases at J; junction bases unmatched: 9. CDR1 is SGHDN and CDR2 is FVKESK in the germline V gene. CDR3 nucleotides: TGTGCCAGCAGCCAGCGGACAGGAGTGAGGAACACCATATATTTT. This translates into CASSQRTGVRNTIYF.

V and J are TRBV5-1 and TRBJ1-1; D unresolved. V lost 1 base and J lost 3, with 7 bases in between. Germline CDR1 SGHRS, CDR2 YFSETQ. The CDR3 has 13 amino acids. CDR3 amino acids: CASSLKEDTEAFF. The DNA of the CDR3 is TGCGCCAGCAGCTTGAAGGAGGACACTGAAGCTTTCTTT.